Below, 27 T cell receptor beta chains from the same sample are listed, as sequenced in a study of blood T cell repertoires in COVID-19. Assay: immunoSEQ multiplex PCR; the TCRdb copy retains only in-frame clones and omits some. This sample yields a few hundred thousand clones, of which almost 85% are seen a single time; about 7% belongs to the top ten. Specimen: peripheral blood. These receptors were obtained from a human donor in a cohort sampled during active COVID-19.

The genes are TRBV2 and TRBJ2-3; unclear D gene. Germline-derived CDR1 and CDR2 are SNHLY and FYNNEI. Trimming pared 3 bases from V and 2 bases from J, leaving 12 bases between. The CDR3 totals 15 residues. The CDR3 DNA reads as TGTGCCAGCAGTGACGGAGAGCTTCCCACAGATACGCAGTATTTT. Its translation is CASSDGELPTDTQYF.

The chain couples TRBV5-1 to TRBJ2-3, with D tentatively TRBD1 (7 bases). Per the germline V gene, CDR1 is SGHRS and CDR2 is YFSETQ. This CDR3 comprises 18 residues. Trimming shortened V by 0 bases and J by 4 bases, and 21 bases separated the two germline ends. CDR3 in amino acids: CASSLAEGTVIYSDTQYF. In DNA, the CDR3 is TGCGCCAGCAGCTTGGCGGAGGGGACAGTAATATATTCAGATACGCAGTATTTT.

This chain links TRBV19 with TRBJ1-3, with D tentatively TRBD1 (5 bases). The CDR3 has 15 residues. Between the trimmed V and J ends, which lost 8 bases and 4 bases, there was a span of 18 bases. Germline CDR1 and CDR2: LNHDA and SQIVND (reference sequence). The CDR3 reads CASSRGTPGGNTIYF. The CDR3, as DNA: TGTGCCAGTTCTCGCGGGACTCCGGGGGGAAACACCATATATTTT.

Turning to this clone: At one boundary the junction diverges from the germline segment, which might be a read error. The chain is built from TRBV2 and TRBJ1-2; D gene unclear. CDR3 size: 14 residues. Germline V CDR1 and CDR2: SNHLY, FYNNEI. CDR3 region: CASSEGRDRYGYTF. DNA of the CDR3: TGTGCCAGCAGCGAAGGGAGGGATCGGTATGGCTACACCTTC.

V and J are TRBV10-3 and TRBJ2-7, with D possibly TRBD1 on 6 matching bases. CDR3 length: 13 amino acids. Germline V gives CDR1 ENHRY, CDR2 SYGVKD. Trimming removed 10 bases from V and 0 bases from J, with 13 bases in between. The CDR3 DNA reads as TGTGCCACCACAGGGTTAAGCTCCTACGAGCAGTACTTC. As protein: CATTGLSSYEQYF.

This chain's CDR3 is CAWSDEGVRRTEAFF. The DNA of the CDR3 is TGTGCCTGGAGTGACGAAGGGGTACGTCGCACTGAAGCTTTCTTT. The chain joins TRBV30 to TRBJ1-1, with TRBD1 as a possible D gene (5 bases). Trimming removed 1 base from V and 4 bases from J, with 16 bases in between. Germline assignment: CDR1 GTSNPN and CDR2 SVGIG (reference sequence). The CDR3 totals 15 residues.

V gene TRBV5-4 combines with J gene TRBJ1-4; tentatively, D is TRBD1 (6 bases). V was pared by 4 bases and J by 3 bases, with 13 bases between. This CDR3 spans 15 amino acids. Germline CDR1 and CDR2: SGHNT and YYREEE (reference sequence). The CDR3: CASSPRGGANEKLFF. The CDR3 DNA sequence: TGTGCCAGCAGCCCGAGGGGGGGGGCTAATGAAAAACTGTTTTTT.

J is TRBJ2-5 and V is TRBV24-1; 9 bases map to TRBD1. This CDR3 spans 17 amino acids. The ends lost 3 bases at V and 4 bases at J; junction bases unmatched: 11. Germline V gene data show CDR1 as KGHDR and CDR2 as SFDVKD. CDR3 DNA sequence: TGTGCCACCAGTGATCCCCAGACAGGGGGGATGCGAGAGACCCAGTACTTC. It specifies CATSDPQTGGMRETQYF.

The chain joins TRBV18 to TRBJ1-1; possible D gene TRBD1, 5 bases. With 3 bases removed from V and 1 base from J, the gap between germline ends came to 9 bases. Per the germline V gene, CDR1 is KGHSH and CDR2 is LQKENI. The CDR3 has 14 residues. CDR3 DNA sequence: TGTGCCAGCTCACCGGACATTAGGAACACTGAAGCTTTCTTT. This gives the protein CASSPDIRNTEAFF. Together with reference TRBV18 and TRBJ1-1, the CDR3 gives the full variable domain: NAGVMQNPRHLVRRRGQEARLRCSPMKGHSHVYWYRQLPEEGLKFMVYLQKENIIDESGMPKERFSAEFPKEGPSILRIQQVVRGDSAAYFCASSPDIRNTEAFFGQGTRLTVV.

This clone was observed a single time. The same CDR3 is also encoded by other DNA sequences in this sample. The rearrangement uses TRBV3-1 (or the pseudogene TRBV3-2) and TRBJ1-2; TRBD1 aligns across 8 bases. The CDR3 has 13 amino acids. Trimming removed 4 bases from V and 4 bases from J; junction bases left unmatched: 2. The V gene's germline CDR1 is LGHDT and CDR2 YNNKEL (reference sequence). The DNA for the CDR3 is TGTGCCAGCAGCCTAGGGACAGGCTATGGCTACACCTTC. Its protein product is CASSLGTGYGYTF.

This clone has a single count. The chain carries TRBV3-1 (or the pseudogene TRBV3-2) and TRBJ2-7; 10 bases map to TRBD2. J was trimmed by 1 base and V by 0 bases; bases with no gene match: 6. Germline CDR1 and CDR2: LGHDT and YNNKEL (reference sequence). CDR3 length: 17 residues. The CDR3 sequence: CASSQEGLAGVSYEQYF. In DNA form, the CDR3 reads TGTGCCAGCAGCCAAGAAGGTCTAGCGGGGGTTTCCTACGAGCAGTACTTC.

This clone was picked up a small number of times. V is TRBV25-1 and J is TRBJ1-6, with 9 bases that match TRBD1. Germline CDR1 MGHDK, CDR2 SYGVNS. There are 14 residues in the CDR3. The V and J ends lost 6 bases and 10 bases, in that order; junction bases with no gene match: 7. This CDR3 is CASSAGQGRSPLHF. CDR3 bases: TGTGCCAGCAGCGCCGGACAGGGGAGGTCACCCCTCCACTTT.

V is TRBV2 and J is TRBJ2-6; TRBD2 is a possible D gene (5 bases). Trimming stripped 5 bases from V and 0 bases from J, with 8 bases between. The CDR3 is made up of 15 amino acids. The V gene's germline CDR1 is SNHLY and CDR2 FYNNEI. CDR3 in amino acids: CASSRRDSGANVLTF. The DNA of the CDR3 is TGTGCCAGCAGTCGACGGGACTCTGGGGCCAACGTCCTGACTTTC.

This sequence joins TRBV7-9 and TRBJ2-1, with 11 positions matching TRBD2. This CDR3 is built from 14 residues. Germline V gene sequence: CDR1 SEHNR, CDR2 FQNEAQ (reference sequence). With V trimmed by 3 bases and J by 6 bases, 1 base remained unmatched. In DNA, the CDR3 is TGTGCCAGCAGCTTTAGCGGGGGGGCCAATGAGCAGTTCTTC. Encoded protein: CASSFSGGANEQFF. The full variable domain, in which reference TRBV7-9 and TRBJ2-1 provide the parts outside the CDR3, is DTGVSQNPRHKITKRGQNVTFRCDPISEHNRLYWYRQTLGQGPEFLTYFQNEAQLEKSRLLSDRFSAERPKGSFSTLEIQRTEQGDSAMYLCASSFSGGANEQFFGPGTRLTVL.

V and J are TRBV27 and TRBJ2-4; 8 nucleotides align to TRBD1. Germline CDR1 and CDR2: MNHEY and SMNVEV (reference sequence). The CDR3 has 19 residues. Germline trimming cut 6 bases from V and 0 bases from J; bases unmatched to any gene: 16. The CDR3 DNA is TGTGCCAGCAGCCCACTGACAGGGGCTACGAGCCTAGCCAAAAACATTCAGTACTTC. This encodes CASSPLTGATSLAKNIQYF.

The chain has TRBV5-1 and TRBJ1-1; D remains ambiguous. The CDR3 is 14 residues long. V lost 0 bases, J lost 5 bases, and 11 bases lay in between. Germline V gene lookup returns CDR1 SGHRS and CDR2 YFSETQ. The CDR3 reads CASSLEFSGTEAFF. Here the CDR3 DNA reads TGCGCCAGCAGCTTGGAATTCTCAGGAACTGAAGCTTTCTTT.

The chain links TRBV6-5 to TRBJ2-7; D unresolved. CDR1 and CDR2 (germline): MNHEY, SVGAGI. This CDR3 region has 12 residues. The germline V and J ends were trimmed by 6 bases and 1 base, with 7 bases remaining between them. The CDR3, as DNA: TGTGCCAGCAGGATCGGTTCCTACGAGCAGTACTTC. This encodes CASRIGSYEQYF.

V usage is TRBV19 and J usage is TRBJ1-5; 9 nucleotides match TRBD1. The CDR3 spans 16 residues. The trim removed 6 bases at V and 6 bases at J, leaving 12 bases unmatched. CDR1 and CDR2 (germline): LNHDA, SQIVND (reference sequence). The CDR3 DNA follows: TGTGCCAGTAGCAAACCGGGACAGGGATTCGGTCAGCCCCAGCATTTT. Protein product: CASSKPGQGFGQPQHF.

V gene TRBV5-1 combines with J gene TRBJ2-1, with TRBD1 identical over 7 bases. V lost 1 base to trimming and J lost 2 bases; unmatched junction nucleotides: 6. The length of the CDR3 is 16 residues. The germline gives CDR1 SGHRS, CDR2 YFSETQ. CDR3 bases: TGCGCCAGCAGCTTGTGGGAAAGGGGGCCCTACAATGAGCAGTTCTTC. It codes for CASSLWERGPYNEQFF.

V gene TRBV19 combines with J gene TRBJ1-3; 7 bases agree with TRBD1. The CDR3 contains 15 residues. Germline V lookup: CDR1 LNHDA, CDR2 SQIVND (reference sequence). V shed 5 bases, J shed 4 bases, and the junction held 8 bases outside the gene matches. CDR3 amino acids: CASSSHRGEGNTIYF. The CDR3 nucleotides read TGTGCCAGTAGTTCCCACAGGGGTGAAGGAAACACCATATATTTT.

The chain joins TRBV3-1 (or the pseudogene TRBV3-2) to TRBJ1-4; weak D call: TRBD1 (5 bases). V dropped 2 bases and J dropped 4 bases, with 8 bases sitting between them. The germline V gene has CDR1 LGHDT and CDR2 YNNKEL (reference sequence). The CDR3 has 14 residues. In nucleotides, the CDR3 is TGTGCCAGCAGCCAATCAGGGTTTAATGAAAAACTGTTTTTT. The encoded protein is CASSQSGFNEKLFF.

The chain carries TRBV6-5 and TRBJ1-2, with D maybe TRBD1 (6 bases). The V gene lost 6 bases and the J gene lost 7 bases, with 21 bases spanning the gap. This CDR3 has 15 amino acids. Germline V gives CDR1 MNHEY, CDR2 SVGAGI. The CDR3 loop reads CASRLQQGQGFGYTF. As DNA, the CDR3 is TGTGCCAGCAGACTCCAGCAAGGGCAGGGGTTTGGCTACACCTTC.

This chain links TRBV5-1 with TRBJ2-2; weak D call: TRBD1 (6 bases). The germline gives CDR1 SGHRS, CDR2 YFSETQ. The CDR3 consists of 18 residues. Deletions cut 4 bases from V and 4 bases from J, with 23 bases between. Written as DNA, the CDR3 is TGCGCCAGCAGCCAACAGGGAATAGGGGTTGGGGCCACCGGGGAGCTGTTTTTT. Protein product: CASSQQGIGVGATGELFF.

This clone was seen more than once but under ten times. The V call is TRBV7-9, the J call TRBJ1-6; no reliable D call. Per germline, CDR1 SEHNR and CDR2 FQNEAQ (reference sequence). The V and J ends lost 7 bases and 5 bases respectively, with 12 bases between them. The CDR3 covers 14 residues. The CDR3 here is CASTPGEHNSPLHF. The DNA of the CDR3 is TGTGCCAGCACTCCCGGGGAGCATAATTCACCCCTCCACTTT.

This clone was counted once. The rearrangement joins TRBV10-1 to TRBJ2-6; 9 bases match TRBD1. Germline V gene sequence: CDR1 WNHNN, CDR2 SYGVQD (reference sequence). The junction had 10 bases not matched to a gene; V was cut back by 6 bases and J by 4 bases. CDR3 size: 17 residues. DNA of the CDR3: TGCGCCAGCAGACCGGGACAGGGACTTTCCGGGGCCAACGTCCTGACTTTC. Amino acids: CASRPGQGLSGANVLTF.

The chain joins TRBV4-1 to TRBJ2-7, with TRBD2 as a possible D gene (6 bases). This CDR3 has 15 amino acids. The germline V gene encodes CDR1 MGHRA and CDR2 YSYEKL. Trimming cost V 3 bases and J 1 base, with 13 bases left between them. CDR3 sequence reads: CASSQGLLGSYEQYF. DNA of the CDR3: TGCGCCAGCAGCCAGGGACTTTTGGGGTCCTACGAGCAGTACTTC.

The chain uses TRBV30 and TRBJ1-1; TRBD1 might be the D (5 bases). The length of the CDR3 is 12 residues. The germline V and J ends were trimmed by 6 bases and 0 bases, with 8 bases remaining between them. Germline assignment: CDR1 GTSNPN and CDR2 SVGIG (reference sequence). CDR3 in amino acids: CACGGMNTEAFF. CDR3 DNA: TGTGCCTGCGGGGGGATGAACACTGAAGCTTTCTTT.